Included here is one TCR beta chain sequence, with context. Data came from immunoSEQ multiplex PCR; TCRdb stores just in-frame clones and leaves some out. This sample yields more than 4,000 clones, of which around 50% are seen a single time; about 3.8% belongs to the top ten. This specimen belongs to a study of T cells in localized non-small cell lung cancer. The CDR3 totals 12 residues. Germline V gene lookup returns CDR1 MDHEN and CDR2 SYDVKM. Trimming cost V 3 bases and J 7 bases, with 10 bases left between them. Sequences were derived from lymph node tissue, sampled before any cancer treatment. The receptor was derived from a male donor older than 55 with stage I squamous cell lung carcinoma. The J gene is TRBJ2-7, the V gene TRBV28; D uncertain. CDR3 region: CASSFQAREQYF. The CDR3 DNA reads as TGTGCCAGCAGTTTCCAAGCCCGGGAGCAGTACTTC. The full variable domain, with the rest looked up from reference TRBV28 and TRBJ2-7, is DVKVTQSSRYLVKRTGEKVFLECVQDMDHENMFWYRQDPGLGLRLIYFSYDVKMKEKGDIPEGYSVSREKKERFSLILESASTNQTSMYLCASSFQAREQYFGPGTRLTVT.